This entry concerns a single T cell receptor (beta chain). Antigen: not known. This record belongs to a study of OX40 agonist ivuxolimab in advanced cancers. Across the whole study: Three patients, one with hepatocellular carcinoma and two with cutaneous melanoma, responded partially. Findings and limits, study-wide: Among the lowest peripheral clonal expansion occurred in 0.1-3.0 mg/kg partial responders.

Assay used: immunoSEQ multiplex PCR; TCRdb lists only in-frame clones, some missing. The repertoire holds roughly 95,000 clones, with more than 75% as singletons. CDR1 is PRHDT, CDR2 FYEKMQ, per germline (reference sequence). The CDR3 sequence is 17 residues long. The J segment lost 0 bases and the V segment lost 3 bases, leaving 9 bases of the junction unmatched. The chain combines TRBV13 with TRBJ2-3, with TRBD2 matching 7 bases. Here the sequenced sample was CD4+ or CD8+ T cells sorted from blood, taken in a trial of the OX40 agonist ivuxolimab. The TCR comes from an adult with an advanced solid tumor such as melanoma, head and neck, liver or kidney cancer. CDR3 residues: CASSFLWASGSTDTQYF. The CDR3 DNA is TGTGCCAGCAGCTTCCTCTGGGCTAGCGGTAGCACAGATACGCAGTATTTT. The whole variable domain, remainder taken from reference TRBV13 and TRBJ2-3, is AAGVIQSPRHLIKEKRETATLKCYPIPRHDTVYWYQQGPGQDPQFLISFYEKMQSDKGSIPDRFSAQQFSDYHSELNMSSLELGDSALYFCASSFLWASGSTDTQYFGPGTRLTVL.